The clone carrying this T cell receptor beta chain was picked up one time. The germline gives CDR1 SGHTA, CDR2 FQGNSA. The junction had 5 bases not matched to a gene; V was cut back by 1 base and J by 7 bases. The CDR3 spans 15 residues. Sequencing was performed with immunoSEQ multiplex PCR; in TCRdb, only in-frame clones are kept and a portion is missing. This sample has more than 13,000 clones; 80% to 95% occur once, and the top ten carry roughly 8.1%. The entry originates in a study of blood T cell repertoires in COVID-19. The sample taken for sequencing was peripheral blood. This chain links TRBV7-2 with TRBJ2-2, with 8 bases that match TRBD2. This TCR derives from a human donor in a cohort sampled during active COVID-19. In nucleotides, the CDR3 is TGTGCCAGCAGCTTAGACGCGGGGGGCATCGGGGAGCTGTTTTTT. Amino acids: CASSLDAGGIGELFF.